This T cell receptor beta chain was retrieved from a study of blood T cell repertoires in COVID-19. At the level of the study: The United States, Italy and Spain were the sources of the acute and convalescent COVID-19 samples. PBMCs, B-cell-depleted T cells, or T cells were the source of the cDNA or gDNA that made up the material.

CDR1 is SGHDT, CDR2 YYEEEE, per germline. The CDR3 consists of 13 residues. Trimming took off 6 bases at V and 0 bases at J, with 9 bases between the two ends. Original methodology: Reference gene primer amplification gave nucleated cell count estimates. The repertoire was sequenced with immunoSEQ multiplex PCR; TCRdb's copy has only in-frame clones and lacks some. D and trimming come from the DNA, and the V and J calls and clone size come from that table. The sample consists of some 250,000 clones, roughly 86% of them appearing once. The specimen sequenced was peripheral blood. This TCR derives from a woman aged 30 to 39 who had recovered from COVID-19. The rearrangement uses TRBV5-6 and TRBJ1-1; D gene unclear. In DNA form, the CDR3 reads TGTGCCAGCACCCCTAGCATGAACACTGAAGCTTTCTTT. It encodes CASTPSMNTEAFF.